Below are 17 T cell receptor beta chains sequenced from a single sample in a study of monozygotic twins with inflammatory bowel disease. TCRdb reprocessed the 5' RACE reads and keeps a single row for each CDR3 protein, giving no DNA. The data include under 150,000 distinct CDR3 sequences; the top ten clones carry under 2.5%. Source material: blood. These receptor sequences come from a human donor with ulcerative colitis or Crohn's disease, or a healthy co-twin of an affected twin (not recorded which).

V usage is TRBV5-1 and J usage is TRBJ2-7. CDR3 length: 13 residues. Germline CDR1 reads SGHRS; CDR2 reads YFSETQ. This CDR3 is CASSSGQQWEQYF.

This rearrangement joins TRBV9 to TRBJ2-3; TCRdb designates TRBD2, a call that cannot be tested without DNA. The germline V gene has CDR1 SGDLS and CDR2 YYNGEE. CDR3 length equals 18 residues. CDR3 loop: CASSVEVSGTSRGDTQYF. The entire variable domain, with the rest obtained from reference TRBV9 and TRBJ2-3, is as follows: DSGVTQTPKHLITATGQRVTLRCSPRSGDLSVYWYQQSLDQGLQFLIQYYNGEERAKGNILERFSAQQFPDLHSELNLSSLELGDSALYFCASSVEVSGTSRGDTQYFGPGTRLTVL.

The rearrangement joins TRBV9 to TRBJ2-2; TCRdb designates TRBD2, a call that cannot be tested without DNA. CDR1 and CDR2 (germline): SGDLS, YYNGEE. The CDR3 has 13 residues. The CDR3 region is CASSVRAGGELFF.

V usage is TRBV29-1 and J usage is TRBJ2-5. Germline values: CDR1 SQVTM, CDR2 ANQGSEA. This CDR3 has 13 amino acids. This CDR3 is CSVDFSLQETQYF.

The chain is built from TRBV7-9 and TRBJ1-4; absent DNA, TCRdb's TRBD1 call cannot be checked. CDR1 is SEHNR, CDR2 FQNEAQ, per germline (reference sequence). The CDR3 is 15 amino acids. The CDR3 is CASSLWTTPDEKLFF.

The chain recombines TRBV12-3 or TRBV12-4 with TRBJ2-3; checking the TCRdb D call of TRBD2 is not possible without DNA. There are 16 residues in the CDR3. This CDR3 reads CASRPGLAGTRDTQYF.

The genes are TRBV19 and TRBJ1-4. The CDR3 is 15 amino acids. Germline CDR1 is LNHDA and CDR2 is SQIVND (reference sequence). The chain's CDR3 is CASNFRGDFNEKLFF.

This chain joins TRBV18 and TRBJ1-6. Germline CDR1 reads KGHSH; CDR2 reads LQKENI. This CDR3 region has 16 residues. The CDR3 protein is CASSPLWVPNDSPLHF.

This sequence joins TRBV7-2 and TRBJ1-6. The germline V gene has CDR1 SGHTA and CDR2 FQGNSA. The CDR3 runs 14 residues. The CDR3 sequence: CASSHQVHNSPLHF.

J is TRBJ2-2 and V is TRBV11-3; lacking DNA, the TRBD1 call made by TCRdb goes unchecked. The germline V gene encodes CDR1 SGHNT and CDR2 YENEEA. This CDR3 spans 14 amino acids. The CDR3: CASSPGTRTGELFF.

The V and J genes are TRBV4-3 and TRBJ2-7; TCRdb's assignment of TRBD1 cannot be checked, as there is no DNA. Germline CDR1 is LGHNA and CDR2 is YSLEER. CDR3 length equals 15 residues. The chain's CDR3 is CASSQDRQGGYEQYF.

This rearrangement joins TRBV20-1 to TRBJ1-6; TCRdb's D call of TRBD1 is untestable without DNA. CDR1 is DFQATT, CDR2 SNEGSKA, per germline (reference sequence). This CDR3 comprises 13 residues. The CDR3 loop is CSARDRIKSPLHF.

J is TRBJ2-5 and V is TRBV10-3; there is no DNA to check the TCRdb D call of TRBD1. This CDR3 region has 13 residues. Germline V gene data show CDR1 as ENHRY and CDR2 as SYGVKD. Here the CDR3 reads CAISEGQGETQYF.

The chain combines TRBV20-1 with TRBJ1-3; TCRdb gives TRBD1 as the D gene, but with no DNA this cannot be confirmed. This CDR3 is 12 amino acids long. Germline V gives CDR1 DFQATT, CDR2 SNEGSKA (reference sequence). This CDR3 is CSAWTAGNTIYF.

The chain employs TRBV7-8 and TRBJ2-3. The CDR3 totals 12 residues. Germline CDR1 SGHVS, CDR2 FQNEAQ. Here the CDR3 reads CASSWREDTQYF.

The chain employs TRBV20-1 and TRBJ2-7; TCRdb names TRBD1, which stays unverified in the absence of DNA. The CDR3 length is 13 residues. Germline V gene lookup returns CDR1 DFQATT and CDR2 SNEGSKA (reference sequence). CDR3 protein: CSAPGSGTYEQYF.

The chain combines TRBV5-1 with TRBJ1-6. The CDR3 is 15 residues long. Germline lookup yields CDR1 SGHRS and CDR2 YFSETQ. The CDR3 loop reads CASSLRSVNNSPLHF.